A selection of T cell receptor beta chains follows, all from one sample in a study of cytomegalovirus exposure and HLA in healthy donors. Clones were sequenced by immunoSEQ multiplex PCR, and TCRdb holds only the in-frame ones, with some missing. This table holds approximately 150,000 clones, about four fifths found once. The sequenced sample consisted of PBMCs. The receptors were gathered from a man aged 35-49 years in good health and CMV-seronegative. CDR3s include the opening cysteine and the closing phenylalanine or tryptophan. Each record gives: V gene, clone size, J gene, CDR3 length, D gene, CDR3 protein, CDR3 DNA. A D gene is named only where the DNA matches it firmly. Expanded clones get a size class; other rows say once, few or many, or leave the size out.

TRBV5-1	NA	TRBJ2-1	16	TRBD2	CASSLGGLDSYNEQFF	TGCGCCAGCAGCCTGGGGGGACTAGATTCCTACAATGAGCAGTTCTTC
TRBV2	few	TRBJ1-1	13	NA	CASRPGRNTEAFF	TGTGCCAGCCGTCCCGGGAGGAACACTGAAGCTTTCTTT
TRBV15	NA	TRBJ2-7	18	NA	CATSRELGQGGSSYEQYF	TGTGCCACCAGCAGAGAACTCGGACAGGGCGGGAGCTCCTACGAGCAGTACTTC
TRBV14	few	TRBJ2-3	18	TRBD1	CASSQDLRAGGFTDTQYF	TGTGCCAGCAGCCAAGATCTTAGGGCAGGGGGCTTCACAGATACGCAGTATTTT
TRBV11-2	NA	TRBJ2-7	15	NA	CASGGRLWVYDEQYF	TGTGCCAGCGGAGGACGCCTCTGGGTGTACGACGAGCAGTACTTC
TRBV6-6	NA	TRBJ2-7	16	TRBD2	CASSYPTSGGAGEQYF	TGTGCCAGCAGTTATCCGACTAGCGGGGGGGCGGGAGAGCAGTACTTC
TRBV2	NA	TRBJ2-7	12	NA	CASSAFFYEQYF	TGTGCCAGCAGTGCGTTCTTCTACGAGCAGTACTTC
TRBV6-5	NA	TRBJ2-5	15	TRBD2	CASRRQRGLQETQYF	TGTGCCAGCAGGCGTCAGCGGGGGCTCCAAGAGACCCAGTACTTC
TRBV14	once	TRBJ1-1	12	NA	CASSYPVAEAFF	TGTGCCAGCAGCTACCCGGTCGCGGAGGCTTTCTTT
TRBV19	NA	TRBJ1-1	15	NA	CASSIDLGRTFEAFF	TGTGCCAGTAGTATAGATCTGGGGAGAACTTTTGAAGCTTTCTTT
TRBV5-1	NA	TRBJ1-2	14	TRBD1	CASRYADRDYGYTF	TGCGCCAGCAGATATGCGGACAGGGATTATGGCTACACCTTC
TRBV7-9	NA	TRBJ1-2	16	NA	CASSLALTGTNYGYTF	TGTGCCAGCAGCTTAGCGCTAACAGGGACCAACTATGGCTACACCTTC
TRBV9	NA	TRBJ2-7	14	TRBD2	CASSLASGDYEQYF	TGTGCCAGCAGCCTGGCTAGCGGCGATTACGAGCAGTACTTC
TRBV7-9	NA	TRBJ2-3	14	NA	CASSLTGRTDTQYF	TGTGCCAGCAGCTTAACCGGTCGCACAGATACGCAGTATTTT
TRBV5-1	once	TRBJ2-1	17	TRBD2	CASSLAASGGTYNEQFF	TGCGCCAGCAGCTTGGCCGCTAGCGGGGGAACATACAATGAGCAGTTCTTC
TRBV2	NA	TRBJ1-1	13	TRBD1	CASRVTGVGEAFF	TGTGCCAGCAGGGTGACAGGGGTGGGTGAAGCTTTCTTT
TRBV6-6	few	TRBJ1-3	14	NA	CASSSEYSGNTIYF	TGTGCCAGCAGTTCAGAATACTCTGGAAACACCATATATTTT
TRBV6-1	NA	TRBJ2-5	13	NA	CASSGPGQETQYF	TGTGCCAGCAGTGGACCGGGCCAAGAGACCCAGTACTTC
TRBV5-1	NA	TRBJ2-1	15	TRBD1	CASSLDRGQNNEQFF	TGCGCCAGCAGCCTGGACAGGGGGCAAAACAATGAGCAGTTCTTC
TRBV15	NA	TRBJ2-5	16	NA	CATSRERVGAGETQYF	TGTGCCACCAGCAGAGAAAGGGTGGGGGCAGGGGAGACCCAGTACTTC
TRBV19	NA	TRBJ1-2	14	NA	CASSAQEKGYGYTF	TGTGCCAGTAGTGCACAGGAAAAGGGCTATGGCTACACCTTC
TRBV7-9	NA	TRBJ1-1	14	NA	CASSFRRGGTEAFF	TGTGCCAGCAGCTTTAGACGGGGAGGGACTGAAGCTTTCTTT
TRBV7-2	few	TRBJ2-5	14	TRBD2	CASSSRLAGGGQYF	TGTGCCAGCAGCAGCAGACTAGCGGGGGGCGGGCAGTACTTC
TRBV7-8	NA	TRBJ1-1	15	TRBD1	CASSLGGGEDTEAFF	TGTGCCAGCAGCTTAGGAGGGGGCGAGGACACTGAAGCTTTCTTT
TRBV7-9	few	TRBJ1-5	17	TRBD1	CASSLVRTGGSNQPQHF	TGTGCCAGCAGCTTAGTAAGGACAGGGGGTAGCAATCAGCCCCAGCATTTT
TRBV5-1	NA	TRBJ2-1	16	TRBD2	CASSLASGGLYNEQFF	TGCGCCAGCAGCTTGGCTAGCGGGGGACTCTACAATGAGCAGTTCTTC
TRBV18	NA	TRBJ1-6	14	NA	CASSPQAFDSPLHF	TGTGCCAGCTCCCCGCAGGCGTTTGATTCACCCCTCCACTTT
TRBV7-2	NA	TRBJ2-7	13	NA	CASSLVWGLEQYF	TGTGCCAGCAGCTTAGTTTGGGGCCTCGAGCAGTACTTC
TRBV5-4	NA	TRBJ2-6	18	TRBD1	CASSTPRGQSSGANVLTF	TGTGCCAGCAGCACACCCAGGGGGCAGAGCTCTGGGGCCAACGTCCTGACTTTC
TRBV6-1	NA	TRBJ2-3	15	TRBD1	CASRSDRGSTDTQYF	TGTGCCAGCAGGTCCGACAGGGGTAGCACAGATACGCAGTATTTT
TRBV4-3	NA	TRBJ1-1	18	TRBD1	CASSQQQGAGLMNTEAFF	TGCGCCAGCAGCCAACAACAGGGGGCAGGGCTAATGAACACTGAAGCTTTCTTT
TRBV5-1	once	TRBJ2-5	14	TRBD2	CASSFGGKLETQYF	TGCGCCAGCAGCTTCGGGGGGAAGTTGGAGACCCAGTACTTC
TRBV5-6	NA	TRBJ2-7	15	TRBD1	CASSLGGTAAYEQYF	TGTGCCAGCAGCTTGGGGGGGACAGCTGCCTACGAGCAGTACTTC
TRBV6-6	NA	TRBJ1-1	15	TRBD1	CASSTGQGANTEAFF	TGTGCCAGCAGTACAGGACAGGGCGCGAACACTGAAGCTTTCTTT
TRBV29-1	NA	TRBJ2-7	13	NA	CSVEVSDSYEQYF	TGCAGCGTTGAAGTTAGCGACTCCTACGAGCAGTACTTC
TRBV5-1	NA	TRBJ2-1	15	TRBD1	CASSLSGQGHNEQFF	TGCGCCAGCAGCTTGTCGGGACAGGGTCACAATGAGCAGTTCTTC
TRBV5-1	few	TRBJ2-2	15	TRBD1	CASSLGVTGAGELFF	TGCGCCAGCAGCTTGGGTGTGACAGGGGCCGGGGAGCTGTTTTTT
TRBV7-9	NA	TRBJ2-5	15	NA	CASSLSIGSQETQYF	TGTGCCAGCAGCTTATCCATTGGCAGCCAAGAGACCCAGTACTTC
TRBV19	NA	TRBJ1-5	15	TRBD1	CASSKTGVPNQPQHF	TGTGCCAGTAGTAAGACAGGGGTCCCCAATCAGCCCCAGCATTTT
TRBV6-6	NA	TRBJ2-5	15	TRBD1	CASRPGQGSVETQYF	TGTGCCAGCAGGCCGGGACAGGGGTCGGTAGAGACCCAGTACTTC
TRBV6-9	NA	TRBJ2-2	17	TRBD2	CASSYSLAGANTGELFF	TGTGCCAGCAGTTATAGCCTAGCGGGGGCCAACACCGGGGAGCTGTTTTTT
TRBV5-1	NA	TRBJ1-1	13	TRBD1	CASSSDRDTEAFF	TGCGCCAGCAGCTCCGACAGGGACACTGAAGCTTTCTTT
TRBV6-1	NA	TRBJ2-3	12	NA	CAHGGYTDTQYF	TGTGCCCACGGGGGTTACACAGATACGCAGTATTTT
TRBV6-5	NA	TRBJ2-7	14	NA	CASSSGTKTYEQYF	TGTGCCAGCAGTTCCGGGACAAAGACCTACGAGCAGTACTTC
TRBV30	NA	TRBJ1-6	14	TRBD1	CAWTKTGEYSPLHF	TGTGCCTGGACTAAGACAGGGGAGTATTCACCCCTCCACTTT
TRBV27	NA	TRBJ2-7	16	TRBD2	CASSMGLAGSSYEQYF	TGTGCCAGCAGTATGGGACTAGCGGGGAGTTCCTACGAGCAGTACTTC
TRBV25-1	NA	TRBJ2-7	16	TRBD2	CASSGLATLNPYEQYF	TGTGCCAGCAGTGGACTAGCGACCCTAAACCCCTACGAGCAGTACTTC
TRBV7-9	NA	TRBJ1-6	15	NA	CASSLDGQQNSPLHF	TGTGCCAGCAGCTTAGACGGACAGCAGAATTCACCCCTCCACTTT
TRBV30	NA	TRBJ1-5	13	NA	CAWTGHINQPQHF	TGTGCCTGGACGGGACACATAAATCAGCCCCAGCATTTT
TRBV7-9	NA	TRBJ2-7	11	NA	CASSLVGEQYF	TGTGCCAGCAGCTTGGTGGGCGAGCAGTACTTC